The 10 T cell receptor beta chains below come from one sample, sequenced in a study of blood T cell repertoires in COVID-19. Assay: immunoSEQ multiplex PCR; the TCRdb copy retains only in-frame clones and omits some. Of about 240,000 clones listed, roughly 82% are singletons. The sequenced material came from peripheral blood. The receptors stem from a man older than 75 with acute or convalescent COVID-19.

This chain uses TRBV5-5 with TRBJ1-2; 9 bases align to TRBD1. The CDR3 runs to 13 residues. Germline CDR1 SGHKS, CDR2 YYEKEE (reference sequence). V trimming: 4 bases; J trimming: 6 bases; junction bases outside the gene matches: 4. The CDR3 loop reads CASSRGQGDGYTF. The DNA for the CDR3 is TGTGCCAGCAGCCGGGGACAGGGTGATGGCTACACCTTC.

This chain joins TRBV10-3 and TRBJ1-2; D remains ambiguous. Trimming left V 0 bases short and J 0 bases short, with 5 bases between. This CDR3 contains 14 residues. The germline V gene encodes CDR1 ENHRY and CDR2 SYGVKD. As DNA, the CDR3 is TGTGCCATCAGTGAGTCTCGGGCTAACTATGGCTACACCTTC. Translating it yields CAISESRANYGYTF.

This clone occurred once. The chain is built from TRBV6-1 and TRBJ1-5, with TRBD1 matching 11 bases. CDR3 size: 14 residues. V trimming: 2 bases; J trimming: 7 bases; junction bases outside the gene matches: 1. CDR1 and CDR2 from the germline V gene are MNHNS and SASEGT. In DNA form, the CDR3 reads TGTGCCAGCAGTGAATGGGACAGGGGGCAGCCCCAGCATTTT. It yields the protein CASSEWDRGQPQHF.

This clone appeared a single time. J is TRBJ1-4 and V is TRBV5-5; D is unresolved. This CDR3 spans 17 amino acids. Germline lookup yields CDR1 SGHKS and CDR2 YYEKEE (reference sequence). With 4 bases removed from V and 5 bases from J, the gap between germline ends came to 21 bases. CDR3 DNA: TGTGCCAGCAGCCCCAGGTTGGCGTCCCCTCAAAATGAAAAACTGTTTTTT. This encodes CASSPRLASPQNEKLFF.

The genes are TRBV28 and TRBJ2-3; no definite D call. The length of the CDR3 is 14 residues. The germline CDR1 and CDR2 sequences are MDHEN and SYDVKM. V was clipped by 3 bases and J by 1 base, with 8 bases between them. In DNA form, the CDR3 reads TGTGCCAGCAGTTTGCCGCAGGGCACAGATACGCAGTATTTT. Its translation is CASSLPQGTDTQYF.

The chain is built from TRBV19 and TRBJ2-2, with 10 bases lining up with TRBD1. The V gene's germline CDR1 is LNHDA and CDR2 SQIVND (reference sequence). V was clipped by 9 bases and J by 1 base; unmatched bases: 11. This CDR3 has 17 amino acids. Here the CDR3 reads CASRQGARVGNTGELFF. The CDR3 DNA reads TGTGCCAGCAGACAGGGGGCGCGGGTAGGGAACACCGGGGAGCTGTTTTTT.

This chain links TRBV4-3 with TRBJ1-1, with D unclear. Germline values: CDR1 LGHNA, CDR2 YSLEER. V was pared by 0 bases and J by 2 bases, with 10 bases between. The CDR3 extends over 15 amino acids. CDR3 region: CASSQDPQINTEAFF. CDR3 nucleotides: TGCGCCAGCAGCCAAGATCCCCAGATTAACACTGAAGCTTTCTTT.

V gene TRBV20-1 combines with J gene TRBJ2-1; the match to TRBD2 covers 7 bases. This CDR3 spans 14 amino acids. J gave up 4 bases and V 3 bases, and 6 bases lay outside the gene matches. Germline CDR1 is DFQATT and CDR2 is SNEGSKA (reference sequence). The CDR3 is CSASGSGGYNEQFF. The CDR3 DNA is TGCAGTGCTAGTGGTTCGGGGGGTTACAATGAGCAGTTCTTC.

The rearrangement uses TRBV19 and TRBJ2-5; D not certain. The CDR3 spans 17 residues. The germline gives CDR1 LNHDA, CDR2 SQIVND (reference sequence). V shed 4 bases and J shed 2 bases, with 20 bases lying between them. CDR3 DNA: TGTGCCAGTAGTACTTCATACGGAAGACTCGTTCAAGAGACCCAGTACTTC. Translated: CASSTSYGRLVQETQYF.

The V gene is TRBV5-1, the J gene TRBJ2-3; D may be TRBD1 (6 bases). Per germline, CDR1 SGHRS and CDR2 YFSETQ. The CDR3 is made up of 13 amino acids. V was clipped by 0 bases and J by 5 bases, with 7 bases between them. The CDR3 DNA reads as TGCGCCAGCAGCTTGGCAGGGGAAGATACGCAGTATTTT. This encodes CASSLAGEDTQYF.